The 5 T cell receptor beta chains below were found in one sample sequenced in a study of Graves' ophthalmopathy and Graves' hyperthyroidism. Amplifying from RNA transcripts, the study obtained TCR beta CDR3 regions. Second-round multiplex PCR came after a first-round RT-PCR that employed HTBI primers. Each CDR3 protein is one row after TCRdb ran MiXCR on the multiplex PCR reads. This table has a few hundred thousand distinct CDR3 sequences, less than 45% appearing once. Sequenced input: peripheral blood or thyroid tissue (not recorded which). These receptors all come from an adult man with Graves' hyperthyroidism.

The chain carries TRBV19 and TRBJ1-5; D ambiguous. The ends were cut back, 3 bases at V and 7 bases at J, with 10 bases in the middle. The CDR3 is 13 amino acids. The germline V gene has CDR1 LNHDA and CDR2 SQIVND (reference sequence). CDR3 in amino acids: CASSMVDGQPQHF. CDR3 sequence (DNA): TGTGCCAGTAGTATGGTGGACGGGCAGCCCCAGCATTTT.

The chain employs TRBV5-1 and TRBJ1-2; no reliable D call. This CDR3 is 15 amino acids long. Germline V gene lookup returns CDR1 SGHRS and CDR2 YFSETQ. V dropped 3 bases and J dropped 8 bases, with 20 bases sitting between them. CDR3 sequence: CASSWDGVGPSGYTF. DNA of the CDR3: TGCGCCAGCAGCTGGGATGGGGTAGGGCCGTCCGGCTACACCTTC. The full variable domain, completed using reference TRBV5-1 and TRBJ1-2, is KAGVTQTPRYLIKTRGQQVTLSCSPISGHRSVSWYQQTPGQGLQFLFEYFSETQRNKGNFPGRFSGRQFSNSRSEMNVSTLELGDSALYLCASSWDGVGPSGYTFGSGTRLTVV.

At least ten counts were recorded for this clonotype. The J gene is TRBJ2-7, the V gene TRBV7-6, with D perhaps TRBD1 (6 bases). V lost 5 bases and J 4 bases, leaving 12 bases between the germline ends. In germline, CDR1 is SGHVS, CDR2 FNYEAQ. The CDR3 spans 13 residues. CDR3 DNA sequence: TGTGCCAGCAGCCGAGAACAGGGTTACGAGCAGTACTTC. It specifies CASSREQGYEQYF.

This chain uses TRBV29-1 with TRBJ2-7; 10 bases are shared with TRBD1. Germline V gene sequence: CDR1 SQVTM, CDR2 ANQGSEA. This CDR3 spans 13 amino acids. Trimming removed 8 bases from V and 5 bases from J; junction bases left unmatched: 9. The DNA for the CDR3 is TGCAGCTGCTCCGGGACAGGGGTTAACGAGCAGTACTTC. Translation: CSCSGTGVNEQYF.

This clonotype was found many times. The chain carries TRBV7-8 and TRBJ1-2; TRBD1 aligns across 9 bases. CDR1 SGHVS and CDR2 FQNEAQ come from the germline V gene. Trimming removed 5 bases from V and 4 bases from J; junction bases left unmatched: 5. The CDR3 contains 14 residues. CDR3 in amino acids: CASSGQGPSYGYTF. CDR3 bases: TGTGCCAGCAGCGGACAGGGGCCCAGCTATGGCTACACCTTC. Complete variable domain (other parts from reference TRBV7-8 and TRBJ1-2): GAGVSQSPRYKVAKRGQDVALRCDPISGHVSLFWYQQALGQGPEFLTYFQNEAQLDKSGLPSDRFFAERPEGSVSTLKIQRTQQEDSAVYLCASSGQGPSYGYTFGSGTRLTVV.